This passage covers 10 T cell receptor beta chains from one sample sequenced in a study of T cells in Graves' hyperthyroidism and ophthalmopathy. TCR beta CDR3 regions were amplified from RNA transcripts. The HTBI primer set served for first-round RT-PCR of the TCR CDR3. In TCRdb, the multiplex PCR reads were re-called with MiXCR into one record per CDR3 protein. The table has 730,000 or so distinct CDR3 sequences, roughly a sixth seen once. Material for sequencing was blood. These receptor sequences come from a woman between 45 and 60 years old with Graves' hyperthyroidism that later progressed to Graves' ophthalmopathy.

This clonotype was picked up a small number of times. The chain uses TRBV5-1 and TRBJ2-7, with 9 bases aligning to TRBD1. Germline V lookup: CDR1 SGHRS, CDR2 YFSETQ. Trimming took 4 bases from V and 6 from J; bases not matched to a gene: 11. The CDR3 sequence is 15 residues long. The CDR3 spells CASSQFGTGNGEQYF. The DNA for the CDR3 is TGCGCCAGCAGCCAATTCGGGACAGGGAACGGCGAGCAGTACTTC.

This clonotype was recorded at least ten times. This chain uses TRBV11-2 with TRBJ1-2; D remains unclear. The CDR3 length is 15 residues. V was shortened by 0 bases and J by 4 bases, with 12 bases between the two germline ends. In germline, CDR1 is SGHAT, CDR2 FQNNGV. CDR3 region: CASSLEAASSYGYTF. As DNA, the CDR3 is TGTGCCAGCAGCTTAGAGGCAGCATCTTCCTATGGCTACACCTTC.

A word on this clonotype: A much larger clone is a single base away; this may be a read error. The chain uses TRBV2 and TRBJ1-5; D unresolved. The CDR3 is 12 amino acids. CDR1 and CDR2 from the germline V gene are SNHLY and FYNNEI. The CDR3 sequence is CASRGYNQPEHF. CDR3 DNA sequence: TGTGCCAGCCGGGGTTATAATCAGCCCGAGCATTTT.

This clonotype was found many times. This chain uses TRBV6-1 with TRBJ2-5, with 10 bases fitting TRBD2. The germline V gene encodes CDR1 MNHNS and CDR2 SASEGT. J gave up 5 bases and V 8 bases, and 11 bases lay outside the gene matches. CDR3 size: 15 residues. The CDR3 DNA follows: TGTGCCAGCGTCGAACTAGCGGGGTTTGGCGAGACCCAGTACTTC. Translation: CASVELAGFGETQYF.

This sequence joins TRBV5-5 and TRBJ1-4, with D possibly TRBD1 on 5 matching bases. The V end was cut by 7 bases, the J end by 3 bases, with 16 bases between. Germline values: CDR1 SGHKS, CDR2 YYEKEE (reference sequence). The CDR3 runs 15 residues. CDR3 DNA: TGTGCCAGCGGTTGGAAGCCGGGGGCTAATGAAAAACTGTTTTTT. It encodes CASGWKPGANEKLFF.

The chain employs TRBV29-1 and TRBJ1-4; 7 bases are a match to TRBD1. This CDR3 contains 15 residues. The ends lost 6 bases at V and 3 bases at J; junction bases unmatched: 10. In germline, CDR1 is SQVTM, CDR2 ANQGSEA. The chain's CDR3 is CSVARGTAANEKLFF. In DNA, the CDR3 is TGCAGCGTGGCCCGAGGGACAGCAGCTAATGAAAAACTGTTTTTT.

This clonotype was detected ten times or more. The genes are TRBV2 and TRBJ2-7; unclear D gene. Germline V gene data show CDR1 as SNHLY and CDR2 as FYNNEI. CDR3 length equals 14 residues. V was clipped by 1 base and J by 2 bases, with 9 bases between them. The CDR3 protein is CASSEGQATYEQYF. CDR3 DNA sequence: TGTGCCAGCAGTGAAGGTCAGGCCACCTACGAGCAGTACTTC.

As to this clonotype: At one of its ends the junction is not consistent with the germline gene, which may arise from a read error. The rearrangement joins TRBV18 to TRBJ2-7; 9 bases are shared with TRBD1. Germline V gives CDR1 KGHSH, CDR2 LQKENI. The length of the CDR3 is 14 residues. CDR3 in DNA: TGTGCCAGCCCACCCGGGACAGGGACCTACGAGCAGTACTTC. Translating gives CASPPGTGTYEQYF.

The J gene is TRBJ2-1, the V gene TRBV5-1, with TRBD1 matching over 9 bases. Trimming cost V 6 bases and J 6 bases; bases outside gene matches: 16. In germline, CDR1 is SGHRS, CDR2 YFSETQ. This CDR3 comprises 17 residues. The CDR3 is CASTPGQGALGPNEQFF. The CDR3 nucleotides are TGCGCCAGCACCCCGGGACAGGGCGCTCTTGGGCCCAATGAGCAGTTCTTC.

The V call is TRBV25-1, the J call TRBJ1-1; no definite D call. Germline V gene sequence: CDR1 MGHDK, CDR2 SYGVNS. Between the trimmed V and J ends, which lost 2 bases and 8 bases, there was a span of 12 bases. This CDR3 region has 13 residues. CDR3 bases: TGTGCCAGCAGTGAAGGTCGGGCGGCCGAAGCTTTCTTT. Its protein is CASSEGRAAEAFF.